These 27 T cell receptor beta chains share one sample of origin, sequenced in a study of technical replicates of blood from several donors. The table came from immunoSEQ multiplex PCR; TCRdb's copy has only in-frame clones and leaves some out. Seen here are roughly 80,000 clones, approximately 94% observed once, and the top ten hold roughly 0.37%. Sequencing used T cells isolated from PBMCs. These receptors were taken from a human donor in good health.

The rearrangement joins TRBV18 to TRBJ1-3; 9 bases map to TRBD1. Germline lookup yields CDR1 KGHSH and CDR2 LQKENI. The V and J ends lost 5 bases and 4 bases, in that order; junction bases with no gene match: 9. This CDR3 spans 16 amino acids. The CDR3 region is CASSTSGTGYGNTIYF. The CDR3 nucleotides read TGTGCCAGCTCAACATCGGGGACAGGGTACGGAAACACCATATATTTT.

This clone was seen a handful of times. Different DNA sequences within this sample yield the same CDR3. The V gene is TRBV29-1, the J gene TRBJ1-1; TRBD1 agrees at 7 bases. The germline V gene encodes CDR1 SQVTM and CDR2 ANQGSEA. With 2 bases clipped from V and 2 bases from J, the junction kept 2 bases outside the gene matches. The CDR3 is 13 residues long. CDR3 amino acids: CSVEPGGNTEAFF. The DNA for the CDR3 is TGCAGCGTTGAACCAGGGGGAAACACTGAAGCTTTCTTT.

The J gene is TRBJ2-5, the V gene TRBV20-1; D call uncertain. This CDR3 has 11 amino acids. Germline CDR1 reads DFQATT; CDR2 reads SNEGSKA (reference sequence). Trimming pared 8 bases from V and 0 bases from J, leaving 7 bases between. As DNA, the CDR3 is TGCAGTTTCACGGACCAAGAGACCCAGTACTTC. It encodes CSFTDQETQYF.

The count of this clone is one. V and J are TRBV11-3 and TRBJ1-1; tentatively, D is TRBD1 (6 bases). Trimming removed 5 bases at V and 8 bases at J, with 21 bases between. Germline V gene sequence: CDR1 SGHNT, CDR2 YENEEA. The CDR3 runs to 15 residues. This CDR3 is CASSRRGAGVREAFF. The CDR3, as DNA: TGTGCCAGCAGCCGGAGAGGTGCAGGGGTTCGGGAAGCTTTCTTT.

This CDR3 reads CASSLDQEGRDNEQFF. In DNA form, the CDR3 reads TGTGCCAGCAGCTTAGATCAGGAGGGGAGGGACAATGAGCAGTTCTTC. The chain is built from TRBV7-8 and TRBJ2-1; 7 bases are shared with TRBD2. Germline trimming cut 1 base from V and 5 bases from J; bases unmatched to any gene: 8. The germline V gene encodes CDR1 SGHVS and CDR2 FQNEAQ. The CDR3 is 16 residues long.

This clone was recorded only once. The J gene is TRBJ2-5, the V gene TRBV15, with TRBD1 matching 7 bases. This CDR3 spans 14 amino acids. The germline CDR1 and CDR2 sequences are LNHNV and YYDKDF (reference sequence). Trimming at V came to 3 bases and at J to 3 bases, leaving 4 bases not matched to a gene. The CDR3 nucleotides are TGTGCCACCAGCAGTTTTACAGGGGAAGAGACCCAGTACTTC. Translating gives CATSSFTGEETQYF.

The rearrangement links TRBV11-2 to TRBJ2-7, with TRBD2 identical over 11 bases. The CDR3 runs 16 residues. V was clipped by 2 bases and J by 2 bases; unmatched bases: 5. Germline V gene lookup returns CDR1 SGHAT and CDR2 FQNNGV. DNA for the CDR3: TGTGCCAGCAGCTTAACGCGACTAGCGGGAACCTACGAGCAGTACTTC. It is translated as CASSLTRLAGTYEQYF. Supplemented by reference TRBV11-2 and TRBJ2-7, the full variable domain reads EAGVAQSPRYKIIEKRQSVAFWCNPISGHATLYWYQQILGQGPKLLIQFQNNGVVDDSQLPKDRFSAERLKGVDSTLKIQPAKLEDSAVYLCASSLTRLAGTYEQYFGPGTRLTVT.

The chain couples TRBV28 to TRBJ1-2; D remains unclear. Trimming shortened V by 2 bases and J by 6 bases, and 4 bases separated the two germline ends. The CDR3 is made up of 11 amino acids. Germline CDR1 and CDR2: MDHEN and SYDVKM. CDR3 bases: TGTGCCAGCAGTTTAATAAATGGCTACACCTTC. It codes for CASSLINGYTF.

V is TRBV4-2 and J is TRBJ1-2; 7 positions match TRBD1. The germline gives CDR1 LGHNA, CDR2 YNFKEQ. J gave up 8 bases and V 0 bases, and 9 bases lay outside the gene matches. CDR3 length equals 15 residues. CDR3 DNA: TGTGCCAGCAGCCAAGAGGGGGACAGCGGGTTAGGCTACACCTTC. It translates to CASSQEGDSGLGYTF.

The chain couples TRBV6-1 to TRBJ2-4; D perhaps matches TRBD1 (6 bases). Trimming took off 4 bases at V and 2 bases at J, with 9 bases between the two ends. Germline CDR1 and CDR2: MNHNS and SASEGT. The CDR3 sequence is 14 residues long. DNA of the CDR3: TGTGCCAGCAGTGGAACAGGGACCAAAAACATTCAGTACTTC. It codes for CASSGTGTKNIQYF.

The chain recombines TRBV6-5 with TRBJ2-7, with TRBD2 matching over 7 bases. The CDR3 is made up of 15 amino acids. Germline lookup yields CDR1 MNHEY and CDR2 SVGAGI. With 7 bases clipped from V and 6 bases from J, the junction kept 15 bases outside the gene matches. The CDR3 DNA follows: TGTGCCAGCACTCGGGAGGCGGGGCTCGGGAGCGAGCAGTACTTC. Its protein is CASTREAGLGSEQYF.

The CDR3 DNA is TGTGCCAGCAGCCAAGATCAGCGGGAGGGCTACGAGCAGTACTTC. Its translation is CASSQDQREGYEQYF. The J gene is TRBJ2-7, the V gene TRBV4-2; TRBD2 aligns across 10 bases. V lost 0 bases, J lost 3 bases, and 2 bases stayed unmatched. There are 15 residues in the CDR3. CDR1 and CDR2 (germline): LGHNA, YNFKEQ.

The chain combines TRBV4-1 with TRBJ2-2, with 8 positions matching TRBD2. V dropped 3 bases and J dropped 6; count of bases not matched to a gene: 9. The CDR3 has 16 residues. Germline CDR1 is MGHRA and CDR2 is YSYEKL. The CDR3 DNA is TGCGCCAGCAGCCACTCCGGGACTAGTCGTCCCGGGGAGCTGTTTTTT. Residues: CASSHSGTSRPGELFF.

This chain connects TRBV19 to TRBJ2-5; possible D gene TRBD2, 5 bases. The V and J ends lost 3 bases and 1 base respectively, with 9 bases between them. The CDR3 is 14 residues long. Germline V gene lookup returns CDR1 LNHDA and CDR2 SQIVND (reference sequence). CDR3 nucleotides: TGTGCCAGTAGTATGAACGGGATCCAAGAGACCCAGTACTTC. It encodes CASSMNGIQETQYF.

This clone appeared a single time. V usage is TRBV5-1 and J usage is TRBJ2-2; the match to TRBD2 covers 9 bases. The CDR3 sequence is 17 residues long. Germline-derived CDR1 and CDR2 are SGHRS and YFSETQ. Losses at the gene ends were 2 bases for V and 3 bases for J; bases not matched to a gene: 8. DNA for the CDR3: TGCGCCAGCAGCTTCGGCGGGAGGGCCCTCGACACCGGGGAGCTGTTTTTT. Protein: CASSFGGRALDTGELFF. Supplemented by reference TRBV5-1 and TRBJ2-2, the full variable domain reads KAGVTQTPRYLIKTRGQQVTLSCSPISGHRSVSWYQQTPGQGLQFLFEYFSETQRNKGNFPGRFSGRQFSNSRSEMNVSTLELGDSALYLCASSFGGRALDTGELFFGEGSRLTVL.

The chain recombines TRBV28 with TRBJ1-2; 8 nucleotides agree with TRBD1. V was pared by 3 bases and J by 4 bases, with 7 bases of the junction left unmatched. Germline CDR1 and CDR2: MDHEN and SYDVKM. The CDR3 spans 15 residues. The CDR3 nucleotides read TGTGCCAGCAGTTTCCCCGGGACAGGAACCTATGGCTACACCTTC. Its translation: CASSFPGTGTYGYTF.

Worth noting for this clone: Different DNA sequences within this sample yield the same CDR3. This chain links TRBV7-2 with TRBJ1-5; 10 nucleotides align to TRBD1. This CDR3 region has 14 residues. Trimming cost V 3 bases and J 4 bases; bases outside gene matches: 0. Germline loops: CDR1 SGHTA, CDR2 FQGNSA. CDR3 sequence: CASSLGQGNQPQHF. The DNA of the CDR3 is TGTGCCAGCAGCTTGGGACAGGGGAATCAGCCCCAGCATTTT.

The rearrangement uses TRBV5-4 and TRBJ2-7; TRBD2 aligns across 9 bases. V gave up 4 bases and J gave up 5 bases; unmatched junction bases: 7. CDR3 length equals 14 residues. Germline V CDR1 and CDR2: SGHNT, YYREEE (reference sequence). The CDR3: CASSVSGRNHEQYF. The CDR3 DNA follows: TGTGCCAGCAGCGTTAGCGGGAGAAACCACGAGCAGTACTTC.

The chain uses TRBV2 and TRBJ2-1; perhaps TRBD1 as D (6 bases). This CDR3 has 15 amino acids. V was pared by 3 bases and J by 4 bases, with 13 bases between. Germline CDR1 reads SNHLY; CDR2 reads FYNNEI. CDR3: CASSEEDSLYNEQFF. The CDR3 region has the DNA TGTGCCAGCAGTGAGGAGGACAGTCTTTACAATGAGCAGTTCTTC.

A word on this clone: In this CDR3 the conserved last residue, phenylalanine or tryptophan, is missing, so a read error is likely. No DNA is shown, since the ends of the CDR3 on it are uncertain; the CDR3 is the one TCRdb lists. CDR3 region: CASSETPEGLARLL. The chain employs TRBV10-1 and TRBJ2-6; the tabulated D call, TRBD2, remains unverified against the DNA. The length of the CDR3 is 14 amino acids, counting both ends. The germline CDR1 and CDR2 sequences are WNHNN and SYGVQD (reference sequence).

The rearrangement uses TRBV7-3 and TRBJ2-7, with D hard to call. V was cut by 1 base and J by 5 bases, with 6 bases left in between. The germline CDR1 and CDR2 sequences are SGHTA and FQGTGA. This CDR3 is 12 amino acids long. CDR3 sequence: CASSLNSNEQYF. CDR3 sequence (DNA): TGTGCCAGCAGCTTAAACAGCAACGAGCAGTACTTC.

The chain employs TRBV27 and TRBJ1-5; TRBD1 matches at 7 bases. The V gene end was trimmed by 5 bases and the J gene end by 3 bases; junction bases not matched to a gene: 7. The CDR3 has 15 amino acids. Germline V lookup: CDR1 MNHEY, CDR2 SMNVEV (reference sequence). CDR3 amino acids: CASSLRQGSNQPQHF. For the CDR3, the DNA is TGTGCCAGCAGTCTAAGACAGGGATCCAATCAGCCCCAGCATTTT.

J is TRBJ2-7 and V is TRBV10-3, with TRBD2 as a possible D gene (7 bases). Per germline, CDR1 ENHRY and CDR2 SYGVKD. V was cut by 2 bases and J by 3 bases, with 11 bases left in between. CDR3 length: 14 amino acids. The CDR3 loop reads CAISERGGIYEQYF. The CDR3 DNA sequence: TGTGCCATCAGTGAGAGGGGGGGTATCTACGAGCAGTACTTC.

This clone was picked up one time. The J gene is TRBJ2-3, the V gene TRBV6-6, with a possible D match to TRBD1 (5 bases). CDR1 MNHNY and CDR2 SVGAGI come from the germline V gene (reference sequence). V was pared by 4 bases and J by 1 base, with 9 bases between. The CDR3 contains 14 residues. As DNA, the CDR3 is TGTGCCAGCAGTTCGGTCAGGGGCACAGATACGCAGTATTTT. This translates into CASSSVRGTDTQYF.

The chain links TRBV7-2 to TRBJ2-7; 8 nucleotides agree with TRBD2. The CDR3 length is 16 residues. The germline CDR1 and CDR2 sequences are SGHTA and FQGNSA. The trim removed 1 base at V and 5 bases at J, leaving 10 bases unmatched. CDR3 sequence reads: CASSLVSGTILDEQYF. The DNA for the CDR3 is TGTGCCAGCAGCTTAGTTAGCGGGACAATACTGGACGAGCAGTACTTC.

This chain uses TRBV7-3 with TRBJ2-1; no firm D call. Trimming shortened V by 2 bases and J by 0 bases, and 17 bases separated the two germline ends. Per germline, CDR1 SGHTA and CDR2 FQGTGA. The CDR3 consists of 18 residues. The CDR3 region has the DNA TGTGCCAGCAGCTTAGAAGGTTTTGGGCTTCCCTCCTACAATGAGCAGTTCTTC. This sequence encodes CASSLEGFGLPSYNEQFF.

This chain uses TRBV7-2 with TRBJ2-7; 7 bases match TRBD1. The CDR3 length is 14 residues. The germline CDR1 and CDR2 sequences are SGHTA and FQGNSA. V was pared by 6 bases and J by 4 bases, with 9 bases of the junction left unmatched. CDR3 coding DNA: TGTGCCAGCAGACGGATCACAGGGGAGTACGAGCAGTACTTC. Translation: CASRRITGEYEQYF.